This TCR beta chain appears in the sequencing data of a study of shared clonotypes between healthy human individuals. All participating donors were Caucasian adults from Nashville, Tennessee. Clones were read by immunoSEQ multiplex PCR, and TCRdb kept only the in-frame ones, dropping some. Here the sample spans some 1,600,000 clones, 98% being singletons. Germline loops: CDR1 MGHRA, CDR2 YSYEKL. Trimming stripped 1 base from V and 5 bases from J, with 8 bases between. This CDR3 comprises 14 residues. As concerns this clone: The target antigen is unknown.

General study results and limits: The four-donor shared clonotypes exceeded non-shared clonotypes in generation probability, with non-shared ones scoring lower.

The sequence was obtained from a man between 25 and 39 years old in good health. The sample consisted of naive CD4+ T cells sorted from blood. Described subset: CD45RA+ positively selected. V and J are TRBV4-1 and TRBJ1-4; D is undetermined. CDR3 residues: CASSQVRENEKLFF. DNA for the CDR3: TGCGCCAGCAGCCAAGTCCGGGAAAATGAAAAACTGTTTTTT.